A selection of T cell receptor beta chains follows, all from one sample in a study of T cell repertoires in cytomegalovirus infection. TCRdb fed the reads into MiXCR, producing one record per CDR3 protein. In the table there are hundreds of thousands of distinct CDR3 sequences, approximately 30% of which are singletons. For these receptors, no antigen is known. Sample: cultured CD8+ T cells from PBMCs, taken from culture after CMV antigen stimulation. All receptors come from a human donor in good health (CMV status not recorded). Some clones in this sample may be carry-over from other donors' samples. CDR3s include the opening cysteine and the closing phenylalanine or tryptophan. Fields, in order: D gene, V gene, clone size, CDR3 length, J gene, CDR3 DNA, CDR3 protein. D genes are given only for firm matches. Clone size is given for some rows only: seen once, a few or many times, or a class if the clone is expanded.

D gene: TRBD1; V gene: TRBV7-2; clone size: many; CDR3 length: 18; J gene: TRBJ2-1; CDR3 DNA: TGTGCCAGCAGCGTCCGGGACAGGGTCCCTATATCGTACAATGAGCAGTTCTTC; CDR3 protein: CASSVRDRVPISYNEQFF
D gene: .; V gene: TRBV11-2; clone size: few; CDR3 length: 15; J gene: TRBJ2-3; CDR3 DNA: TGTGCCAGCAGCCTAAGACCTTTGGGCGCCGATACGCAGTATTTT; CDR3 protein: CASSLRPLGADTQYF
D gene: .; V gene: TRBV6-1; clone size: .; CDR3 length: 15; J gene: TRBJ2-5; CDR3 DNA: TGTGCCAGCAGTACCCGACGGGACTTCCAAGAGACCCAGTACTTC; CDR3 protein: CASSTRRDFQETQYF
D gene: .; V gene: TRBV7-9; clone size: .; CDR3 length: 12; J gene: TRBJ2-3; CDR3 DNA: TGTGCCAGCGCTACTACCGGGGGTGGGTCGTATTTT; CDR3 protein: CASATTGGGSYF
D gene: TRBD1; V gene: TRBV6-1; clone size: few; CDR3 length: 13; J gene: TRBJ1-5; CDR3 DNA: TGTGCCAGCACGCAGGGGGGAGAACAGCCCCAGCATTTT; CDR3 protein: CASTQGGEQPQHF
D gene: TRBD2; V gene: TRBV3-1; clone size: .; CDR3 length: 20; J gene: TRBJ2-1; CDR3 DNA: TGTGCCAGCAGCCAACCCGGGGGAGCGGGGGGGCCTAGCTCCTACAATGAGCAGTTCTTC; CDR3 protein: CASSQPGGAGGPSSYNEQFF
D gene: .; V gene: TRBV7-8; clone size: few; CDR3 length: 14; J gene: TRBJ2-7; CDR3 DNA: TGTGCCAGCAGCCCGCCCGGTAATAGAAACGAGCAGTACTTC; CDR3 protein: CASSPPGNRNEQYF
D gene: .; V gene: TRBV4-3; clone size: .; CDR3 length: 16; J gene: TRBJ2-7; CDR3 DNA: TGCGCCAGCAGCCAGATTGGGGCCCGGAGCTCCTACGAGCAGTACTTC; CDR3 protein: CASSQIGARSSYEQYF
D gene: .; V gene: TRBV11-3; clone size: many; CDR3 length: 14; J gene: TRBJ2-1; CDR3 DNA: TGTGCCAGCAGCTTTCGGGCTTCAAACAATGAGCAGTTCTTC; CDR3 protein: CASSFRASNNEQFF
D gene: TRBD1; V gene: TRBV9; clone size: .; CDR3 length: 16; J gene: TRBJ2-6; CDR3 DNA: TGTGCTCACGCAGGGACAGGGGAACCTGGGGCCAACGTCCTGACTTTC; CDR3 protein: CAHAGTGEPGANVLTF
D gene: TRBD1; V gene: TRBV7-8; clone size: many; CDR3 length: 17; J gene: TRBJ1-5; CDR3 DNA: TGTGCCAGCAGCTCGACAGGGGGCGCCTATAGCAATCAGCCCCAGCATTTT; CDR3 protein: CASSSTGGAYSNQPQHF
D gene: TRBD2; V gene: TRBV7-6; clone size: many; CDR3 length: 15; J gene: TRBJ2-3; CDR3 DNA: TGTGCCAGCAGAAGACTAGCGGGGGGGCCGGATACGCAGTATTTT; CDR3 protein: CASRRLAGGPDTQYF
D gene: TRBD2; V gene: TRBV4-1; clone size: .; CDR3 length: 18; J gene: TRBJ2-2; CDR3 DNA: TGCGCCAGCAGCCCGGGACTAGCGGGGGGTCTGAACACCGGGGAGCTGTTTTTT; CDR3 protein: CASSPGLAGGLNTGELFF
D gene: TRBD1; V gene: TRBV5-1; clone size: .; CDR3 length: 14; J gene: TRBJ2-7; CDR3 DNA: TGCGCCAGCAGCTCGCGGACAGGGGCCGACGAGCAGTACTTC; CDR3 protein: CASSSRTGADEQYF
D gene: .; V gene: TRBV28; clone size: few; CDR3 length: 13; J gene: TRBJ1-1; CDR3 DNA: TGTGCCAGCAGAGGAGCAGGGTGGACTGAAGCTTTCTTT; CDR3 protein: CASRGAGWTEAFF
D gene: .; V gene: TRBV7-1; clone size: .; CDR3 length: 12; J gene: TRBJ1-2; CDR3 DNA: TGTGCCAGCAATCTAGGGAACTATGGCTACACCTTC; CDR3 protein: CASNLGNYGYTF
D gene: TRBD1; V gene: TRBV7-9; clone size: few; CDR3 length: 20; J gene: TRBJ1-5; CDR3 DNA: TGTGCCAGCAGCCCAGCGGGGACAGGGGATCTCACGGGGAATAATCAGCCCCAGCATTTT; CDR3 protein: CASSPAGTGDLTGNNQPQHF
D gene: TRBD1; V gene: TRBV10-2; clone size: few; CDR3 length: 15; J gene: TRBJ1-3; CDR3 DNA: TGCGCCAGCAGTGTGGACAGGTCCTCTGGAAACACCATATATTTT; CDR3 protein: CASSVDRSSGNTIYF
D gene: .; V gene: TRBV6-5; clone size: .; CDR3 length: 14; J gene: TRBJ2-1; CDR3 DNA: TGTGCCAGCAGGATGCTCGCAGGCCGCAATGAGCAGTTCTTC; CDR3 protein: CASRMLAGRNEQFF
D gene: .; V gene: TRBV19; clone size: few; CDR3 length: 10; J gene: TRBJ1-2; CDR3 DNA: TGTGCCAGTAGTGAGCGTGGCTACACCTTC; CDR3 protein: CASSERGYTF
D gene: TRBD2; V gene: TRBV20-1; clone size: .; CDR3 length: 17; J gene: TRBJ2-2; CDR3 DNA: TGCAGTGCCTGCCGACTAGCGGGGGGGCTCAACACCGGGGAGCTGTTTTTT; CDR3 protein: CSACRLAGGLNTGELFF
D gene: .; V gene: TRBV9; clone size: few; CDR3 length: 15; J gene: TRBJ2-5; CDR3 DNA: TGTGCCAGCAGCTTTGACGGAACGATCCAAGAGACCCAGTACTTC; CDR3 protein: CASSFDGTIQETQYF